This section outlines one TCR beta chain sequence together with its context. Its antigen is still unknown. The entry originates in a study of response to subunit inactivated influenza vaccine. Study findings and constraints: The authors suggested that few new T cells are recruited per seasonal influenza vaccination.

After removal of 4 bases from V and 6 bases from J, the junction contained 11 bases not matched to a gene. This CDR3 has 16 amino acids. The germline V gene encodes CDR1 LNHNV and CDR2 YYDKDF (reference sequence). MiXCR was run by TCRdb on the RT-PCR reads, yielding one entry per CDR3 protein. The data show 800,000 to 1,000,000 distinct CDR3 sequences, with approximately 21% seen just once and approximately 10% held by the top ten. This rearrangement joins TRBV15 to TRBJ2-1, with TRBD2 identical over 8 bases. This specimen consisted of PBMCs from blood, obtained more than 4 days after vaccination. The sequence came from a man aged 50-59 years who received an inactivated influenza vaccine. The CDR3 reads CATSTPGTRTPNEQFF. As DNA, the CDR3 is TGTGCCACCAGCACGCCCGGGACTAGAACCCCCAATGAGCAGTTCTTC.